The clone carrying this T cell receptor beta chain was detected a few times. The antigen is undetermined. This sample is part of a study of STAT5B mutations in CD4+ large granular lymphocyte leukemia. Notes on the study in general: About 24% of private leukemic clonotypes occurred rarely in other patients' non-leukemic repertoires.

V lost 3 bases to trimming and J lost 4 bases; unmatched junction nucleotides: 8. The CDR3 runs to 15 residues. Germline values: CDR1 SGHVS, CDR2 FNYEAQ. Libraries were prepared by immunoSEQ multiplex PCR; TCRdb keeps only in-frame clonotypes and omits some of them. The sample shows 30,000 to 40,000 clones, roughly four fifths of them seen only once. The chain links TRBV7-6 to TRBJ2-7; 8 positions match TRBD1. The source is a human donor in good health. The specimen was CD4+ T cells from blood buffy coats. DNA for the CDR3: TGTGCCAGCAGCTTCCGGACAGGGAGTGGATACGAGCAGTACTTC. This translates into CASSFRTGSGYEQYF.